This TCR beta chain was captured by sequencing in a study of regulatory T cells in long-lasting Graves disease. Study results and caveats: The number of shared public clonotypes was higher in persistent patients (around 2,700) than new patients (more than 850).

Germline assignment: CDR1 MNHNS and CDR2 SASEGT. The germline V and J ends were trimmed by 7 bases and 1 base, with 14 bases remaining between them. The CDR3 length is 16 residues. A note on this clonotype: What it binds is unknown.

CDR3-region Arm-PCR and iRepertoire HTBI primers produced the TCR beta libraries. Each CDR3 protein gets one entry after TCRdb re-called the multiplex PCR reads with MiXCR. The sample lists about 440,000 distinct CDR3 sequences, around 17% occurring once. Time point reported: newly diagnosed GD, antithyroid drugs for less than 3 months. Scientists built the TCR library using RNA that was extracted from PBMCs. The same data also went into a second study, on T cells in Graves' hyperthyroidism and ophthalmopathy.

The sequencing used peripheral blood mononuclear cells (PBMCs), collected at new diagnosis, from a patient treated with antithyroid drugs. The rearrangement links TRBV6-1 to TRBJ2-6; TRBD1 might be the D (6 bases). This TCR derives from a woman younger than 30 with Graves disease. The CDR3 loop is CASTKPTGSGANVLTF. CDR3 coding DNA: TGTGCCAGCACCAAACCGACAGGTTCTGGGGCCAACGTCCTGACTTTC.